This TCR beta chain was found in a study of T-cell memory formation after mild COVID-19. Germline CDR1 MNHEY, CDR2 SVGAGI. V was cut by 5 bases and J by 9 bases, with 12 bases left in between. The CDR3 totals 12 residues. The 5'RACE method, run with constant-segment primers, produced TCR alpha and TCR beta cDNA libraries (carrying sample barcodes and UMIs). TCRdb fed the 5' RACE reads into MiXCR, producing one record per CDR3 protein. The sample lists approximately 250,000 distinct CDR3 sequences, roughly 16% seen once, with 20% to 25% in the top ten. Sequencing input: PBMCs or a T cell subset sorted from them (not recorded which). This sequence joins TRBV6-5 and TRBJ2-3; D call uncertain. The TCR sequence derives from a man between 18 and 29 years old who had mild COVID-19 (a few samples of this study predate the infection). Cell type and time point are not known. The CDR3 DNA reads TGTGCCAGCAGTGACCCGAGTAGCACGCAGTATTTT. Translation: CASSDPSSTQYF.